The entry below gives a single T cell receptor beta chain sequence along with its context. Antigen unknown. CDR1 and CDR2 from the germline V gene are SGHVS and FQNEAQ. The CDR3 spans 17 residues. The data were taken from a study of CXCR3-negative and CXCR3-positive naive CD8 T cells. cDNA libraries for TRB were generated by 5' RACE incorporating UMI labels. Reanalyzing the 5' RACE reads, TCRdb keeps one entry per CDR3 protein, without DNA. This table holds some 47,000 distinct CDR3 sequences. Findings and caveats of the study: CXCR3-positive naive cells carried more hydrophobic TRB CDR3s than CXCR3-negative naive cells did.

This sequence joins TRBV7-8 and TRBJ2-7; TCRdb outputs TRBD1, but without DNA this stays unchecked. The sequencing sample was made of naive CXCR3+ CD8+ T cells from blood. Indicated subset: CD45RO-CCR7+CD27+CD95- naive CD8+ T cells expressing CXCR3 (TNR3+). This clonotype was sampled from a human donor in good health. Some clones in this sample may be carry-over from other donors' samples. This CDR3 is CASSPLVVGHPAYEQYF.